This TCR beta chain was recorded in a study of STAT5B mutations in CD4+ large granular lymphocyte leukemia. Study-wide points: Patient CD4-sorted repertoires stayed more clonal than healthy ones after leukemic-clone removal.

The CDR3 has 14 residues. Germline lookup yields CDR1 MNHNY and CDR2 SVGAGI (reference sequence). With 6 bases clipped from V and 3 bases from J, the junction kept 6 bases outside the gene matches. As concerns this clone: Antigen specificity is unknown.

TCRdb's copy holds only in-frame clones and misses some; the assay was immunoSEQ multiplex PCR. The table lists about 48,000 clones, approximately 70% of them singletons. The source of this sequence is a human donor in good health. Sequencing was done on a sample of CD4+ T cells from blood buffy coats. The chain recombines TRBV6-6 with TRBJ2-7; the match to TRBD1 covers 9 bases. This chain's CDR3 is CASRETGGYYEQYF. The CDR3 nucleotides are TGTGCCAGCAGGGAGACAGGGGGGTACTACGAGCAGTACTTC.